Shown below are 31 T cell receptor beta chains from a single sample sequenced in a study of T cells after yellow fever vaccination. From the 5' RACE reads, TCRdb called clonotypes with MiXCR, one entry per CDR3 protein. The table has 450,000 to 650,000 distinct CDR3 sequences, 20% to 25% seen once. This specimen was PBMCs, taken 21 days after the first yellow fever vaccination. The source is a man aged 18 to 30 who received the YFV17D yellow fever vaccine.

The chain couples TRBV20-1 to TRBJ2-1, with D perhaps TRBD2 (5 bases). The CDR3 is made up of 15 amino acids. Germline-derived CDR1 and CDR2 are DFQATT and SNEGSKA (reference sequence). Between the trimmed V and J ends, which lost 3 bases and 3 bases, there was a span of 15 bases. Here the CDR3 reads CSARPLRLNYNEQFF. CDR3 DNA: TGCAGTGCTAGGCCTTTGAGACTAAACTACAATGAGCAGTTCTTC.

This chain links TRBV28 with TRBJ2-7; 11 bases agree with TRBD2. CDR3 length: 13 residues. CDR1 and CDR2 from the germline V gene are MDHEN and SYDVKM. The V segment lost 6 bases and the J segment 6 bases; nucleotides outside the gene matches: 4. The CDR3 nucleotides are TGTGCCAGCAGATTAGCGGGGGGGCGCGAGCAGTACGTC. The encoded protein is CASRLAGGREQYV.

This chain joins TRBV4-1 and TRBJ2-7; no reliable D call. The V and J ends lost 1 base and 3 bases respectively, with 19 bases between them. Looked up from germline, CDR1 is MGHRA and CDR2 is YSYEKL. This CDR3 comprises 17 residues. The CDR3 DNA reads TGCGCCAGCAGCCAAGCTCTCTCCACCAAATACTTCTACGAGCAGTACTTC. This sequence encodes CASSQALSTKYFYEQYF.

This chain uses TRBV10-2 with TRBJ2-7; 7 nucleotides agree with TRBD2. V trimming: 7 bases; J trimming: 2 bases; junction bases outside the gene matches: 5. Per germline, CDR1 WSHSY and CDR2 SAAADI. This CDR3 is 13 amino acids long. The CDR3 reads CASIGAGAYEQYF. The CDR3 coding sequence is TGCGCCAGCATCGGTGCGGGGGCCTACGAGCAGTACTTC.

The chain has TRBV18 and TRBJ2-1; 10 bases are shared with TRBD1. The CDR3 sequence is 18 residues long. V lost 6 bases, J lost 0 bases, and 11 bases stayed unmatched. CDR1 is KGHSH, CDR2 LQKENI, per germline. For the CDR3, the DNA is TGTGCCAGCTCCCGCTCGACAGGGGGCATGGGCTCCTACAATGAGCAGTTCTTC. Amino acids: CASSRSTGGMGSYNEQFF.

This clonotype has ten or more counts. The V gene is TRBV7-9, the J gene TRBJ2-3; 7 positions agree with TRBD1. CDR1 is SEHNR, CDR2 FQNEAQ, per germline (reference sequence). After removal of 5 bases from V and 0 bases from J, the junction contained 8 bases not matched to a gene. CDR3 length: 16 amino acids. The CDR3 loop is CASSQDRRLSTDTQYF. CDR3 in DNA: TGTGCCAGCAGCCAGGACAGGCGACTTAGCACAGATACGCAGTATTTT.

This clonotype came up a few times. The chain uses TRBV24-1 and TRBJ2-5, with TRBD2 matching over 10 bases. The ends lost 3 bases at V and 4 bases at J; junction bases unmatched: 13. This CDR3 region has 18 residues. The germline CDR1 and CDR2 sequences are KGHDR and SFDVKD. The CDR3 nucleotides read TGTGCCACCAGTGATAGTCGGGCGAGCGGGGGGGTTGGAGAGACCCAGTACTTC. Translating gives CATSDSRASGGVGETQYF.

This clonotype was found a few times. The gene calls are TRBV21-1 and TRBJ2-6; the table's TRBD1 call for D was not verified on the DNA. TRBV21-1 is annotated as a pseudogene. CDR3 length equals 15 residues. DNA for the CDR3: TGTGCCAGAACCAGGGATGGGACTGGGGCCAACGTCCTGACTTTC. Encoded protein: CARTRDGTGANVLTF.

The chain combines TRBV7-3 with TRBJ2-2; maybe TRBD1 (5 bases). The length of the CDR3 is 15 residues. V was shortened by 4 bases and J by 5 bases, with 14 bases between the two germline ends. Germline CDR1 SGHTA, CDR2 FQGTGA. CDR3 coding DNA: TGTGCCAGCAGCTCAACGCCAGGGTTAACCGGGGAGCTGTTTTTT. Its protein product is CASSSTPGLTGELFF.

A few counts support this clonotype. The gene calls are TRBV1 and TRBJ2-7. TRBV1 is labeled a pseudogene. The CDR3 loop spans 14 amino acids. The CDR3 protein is CTSSQSENSYEQYF. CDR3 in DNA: TGCACCAGCAGCCAATCCGAAAACAGCTACGAGCAGTACTTC.

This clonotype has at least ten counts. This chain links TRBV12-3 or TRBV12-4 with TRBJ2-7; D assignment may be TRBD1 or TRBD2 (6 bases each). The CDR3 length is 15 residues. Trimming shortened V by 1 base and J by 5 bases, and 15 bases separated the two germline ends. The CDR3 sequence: CASSLGPGALDEQYV. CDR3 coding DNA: TGTGCCAGCAGTTTAGGGCCGGGGGCCCTCGACGAGCAGTACGTC.

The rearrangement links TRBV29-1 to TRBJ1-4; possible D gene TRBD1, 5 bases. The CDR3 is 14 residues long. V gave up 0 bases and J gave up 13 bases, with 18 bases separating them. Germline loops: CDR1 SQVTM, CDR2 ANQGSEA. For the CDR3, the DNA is TGCAGCGTTGAAGAAAGGCCAAGGCCGGGGACACTGTTTTTT. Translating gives CSVEERPRPGTLFF. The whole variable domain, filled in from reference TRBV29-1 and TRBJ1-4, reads SAVISQKPSRDICQRGTSLTIQCQVDSQVTMMFWYRQQPGQSLTLIATANQGSEATYESGFVIDKFPISRPNLTFSTLTVSNMSPEDSSIYLCSVEERPRPGTLFFGSGTQLSVL.

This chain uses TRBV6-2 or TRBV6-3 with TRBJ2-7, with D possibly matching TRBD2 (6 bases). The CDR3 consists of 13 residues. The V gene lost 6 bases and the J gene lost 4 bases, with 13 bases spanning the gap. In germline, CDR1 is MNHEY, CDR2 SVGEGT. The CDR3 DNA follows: TGTGCCAGCAGGCGGACGGGAGATTACGAGCAGTACGTC. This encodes CASRRTGDYEQYV.

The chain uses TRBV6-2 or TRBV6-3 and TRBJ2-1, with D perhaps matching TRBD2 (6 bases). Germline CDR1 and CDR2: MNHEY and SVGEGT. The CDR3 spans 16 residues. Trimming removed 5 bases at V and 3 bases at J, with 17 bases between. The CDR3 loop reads CASSPRRLVYYNEQFF. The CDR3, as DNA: TGTGCCAGCAGTCCCCGACGACTAGTTTACTACAATGAGCAGTTCTTC.

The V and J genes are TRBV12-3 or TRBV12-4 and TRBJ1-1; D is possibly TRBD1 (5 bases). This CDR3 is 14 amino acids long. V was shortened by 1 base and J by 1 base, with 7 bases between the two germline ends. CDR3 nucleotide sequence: TGTGCCAGCAGTTTAGTGGACAAGAACACTGAAGCTTTCTTT. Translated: CASSLVDKNTEAFF.

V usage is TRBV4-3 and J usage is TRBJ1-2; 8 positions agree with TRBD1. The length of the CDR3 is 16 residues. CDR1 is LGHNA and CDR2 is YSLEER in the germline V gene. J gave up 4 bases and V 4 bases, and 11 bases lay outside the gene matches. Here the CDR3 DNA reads TGCGCCAGCAGCCCAACGTGGACAGGGCTACCCTATGGCTACACCTTC. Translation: CASSPTWTGLPYGYTF.

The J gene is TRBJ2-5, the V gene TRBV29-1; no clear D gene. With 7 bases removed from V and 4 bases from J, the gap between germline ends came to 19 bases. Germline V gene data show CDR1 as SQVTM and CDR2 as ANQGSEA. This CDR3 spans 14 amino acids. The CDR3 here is CSAVPSSGVETQYF. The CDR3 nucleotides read TGCAGCGCTGTTCCGTCATCGGGTGTAGAGACCCAGTACTTC. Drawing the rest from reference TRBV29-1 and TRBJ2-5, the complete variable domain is SAVISQKPSRDICQRGTSLTIQCQVDSQVTMMFWYRQQPGQSLTLIATANQGSEATYESGFVIDKFPISRPNLTFSTLTVSNMSPEDSSIYLCSAVPSSGVETQYFGPGTRLLVL.

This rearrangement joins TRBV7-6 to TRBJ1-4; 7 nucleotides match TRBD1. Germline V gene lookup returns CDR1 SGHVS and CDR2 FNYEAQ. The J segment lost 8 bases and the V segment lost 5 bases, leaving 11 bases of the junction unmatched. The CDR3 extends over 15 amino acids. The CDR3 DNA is TGTGCCAGCAGCCGCGGGCAGGGGGGGAACGAAAAACTGTTTTTT. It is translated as CASSRGQGGNEKLFF.

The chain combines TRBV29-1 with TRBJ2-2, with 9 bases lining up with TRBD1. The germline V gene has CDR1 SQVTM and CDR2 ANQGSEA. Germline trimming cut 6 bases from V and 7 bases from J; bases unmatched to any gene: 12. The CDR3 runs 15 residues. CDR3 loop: CSVGARDRVGGELFF. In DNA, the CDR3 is TGCAGCGTGGGGGCTCGGGACAGGGTCGGCGGGGAGCTGTTTTTT.

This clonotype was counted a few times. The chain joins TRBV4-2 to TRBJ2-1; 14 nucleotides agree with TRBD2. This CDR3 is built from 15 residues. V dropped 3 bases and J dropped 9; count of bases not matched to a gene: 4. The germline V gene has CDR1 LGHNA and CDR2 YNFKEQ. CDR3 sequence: CASSQTSGGAGEQFF. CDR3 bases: TGTGCCAGCAGCCAGACTAGCGGGGGGGCCGGTGAGCAGTTCTTC.

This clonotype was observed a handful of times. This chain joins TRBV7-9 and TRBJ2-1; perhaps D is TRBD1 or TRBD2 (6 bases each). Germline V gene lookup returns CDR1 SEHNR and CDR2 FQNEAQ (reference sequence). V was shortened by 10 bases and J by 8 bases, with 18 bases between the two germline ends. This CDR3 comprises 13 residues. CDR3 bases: TGTGCCATACCCCCCCCCGGGGGCCATGAGCAGTTCTTC. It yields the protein CAIPPPGGHEQFF.

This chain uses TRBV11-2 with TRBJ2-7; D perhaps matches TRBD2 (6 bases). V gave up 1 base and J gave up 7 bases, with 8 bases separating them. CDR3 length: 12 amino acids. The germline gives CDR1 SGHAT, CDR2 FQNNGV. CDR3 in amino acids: CASSLVAGEQYF. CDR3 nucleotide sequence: TGTGCCAGCAGCTTAGTGGCGGGGGAGCAGTACTTC.

The CDR3 sequence is CASSHVERVNSPLHF. CDR3 sequence (DNA): TGTGCCAGCAGTCACGTGGAGAGGGTCAATTCACCCCTCCACTTT. The V call is TRBV6-5, the J call TRBJ1-6; D not resolved. Trimming took 5 bases from V and 7 from J, leaving 15 bases between them. The CDR3 extends over 15 amino acids. Per the germline V gene, CDR1 is MNHEY and CDR2 is SVGAGI.

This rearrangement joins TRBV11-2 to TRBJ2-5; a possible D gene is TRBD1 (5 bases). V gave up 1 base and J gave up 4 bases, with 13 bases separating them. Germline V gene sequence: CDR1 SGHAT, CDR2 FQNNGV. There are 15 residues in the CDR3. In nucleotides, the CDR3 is TGTGCCAGCAGCTTAGTTCAGGGCTGGAGAGAGACCCAGTACTTC. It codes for CASSLVQGWRETQYF. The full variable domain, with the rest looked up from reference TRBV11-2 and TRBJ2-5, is EAGVAQSPRYKIIEKRQSVAFWCNPISGHATLYWYQQILGQGPKLLIQFQNNGVVDDSQLPKDRFSAERLKGVDSTLKIQPAKLEDSAVYLCASSLVQGWRETQYFGPGTRLLVL.

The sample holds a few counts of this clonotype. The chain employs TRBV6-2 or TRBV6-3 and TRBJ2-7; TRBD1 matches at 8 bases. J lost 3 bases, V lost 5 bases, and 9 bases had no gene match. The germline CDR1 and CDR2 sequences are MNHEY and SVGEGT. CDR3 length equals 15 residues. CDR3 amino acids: CASSPPGTGLYEQYV. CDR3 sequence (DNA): TGTGCCAGCAGTCCCCCAGGGACAGGACTCTACGAGCAGTACGTC.

CDR3 sequence (DNA): TGTGCCACCAGCAGAGGCGGGACACGCACCGGGGAGCTGTTTTTT. Encoded protein: CATSRGGTRTGELFF. The chain links TRBV15 to TRBJ2-2; D may correspond to TRBD1 or TRBD2 (6 bases each). In germline, CDR1 is LNHNV, CDR2 YYDKDF (reference sequence). There are 15 residues in the CDR3. V was cut by 1 base and J by 4 bases, with 10 bases left in between.

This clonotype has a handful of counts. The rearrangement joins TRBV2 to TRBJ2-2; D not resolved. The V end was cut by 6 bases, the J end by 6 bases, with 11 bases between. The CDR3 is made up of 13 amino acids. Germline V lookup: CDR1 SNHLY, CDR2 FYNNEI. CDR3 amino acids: CASRSSDPGELFF. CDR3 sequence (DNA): TGTGCCAGCAGGAGTAGTGACCCCGGGGAGCTGTTTTTT.

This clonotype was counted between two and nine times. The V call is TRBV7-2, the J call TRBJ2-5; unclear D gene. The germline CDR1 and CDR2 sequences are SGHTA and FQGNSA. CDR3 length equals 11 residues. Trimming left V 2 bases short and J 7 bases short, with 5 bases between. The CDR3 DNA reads TGTGCCAGCAGCTTACACGCGACCCAGTACTTC. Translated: CASSLHATQYF.

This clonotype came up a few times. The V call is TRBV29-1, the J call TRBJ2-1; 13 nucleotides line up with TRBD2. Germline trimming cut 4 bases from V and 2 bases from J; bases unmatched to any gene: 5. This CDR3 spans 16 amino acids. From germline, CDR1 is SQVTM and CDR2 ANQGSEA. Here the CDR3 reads CSVVLAGGLTYNEQFF. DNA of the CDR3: TGCAGCGTTGTACTAGCGGGGGGGCTGACCTACAATGAGCAGTTCTTC.

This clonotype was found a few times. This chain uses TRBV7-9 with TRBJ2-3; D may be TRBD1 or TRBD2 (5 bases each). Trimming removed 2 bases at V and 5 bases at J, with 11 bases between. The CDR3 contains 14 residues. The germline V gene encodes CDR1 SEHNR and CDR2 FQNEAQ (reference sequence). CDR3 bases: TGTGCCAGCAGCTTAATGCAGGGACGAGATACGCAGTATTTT. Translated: CASSLMQGRDTQYF.

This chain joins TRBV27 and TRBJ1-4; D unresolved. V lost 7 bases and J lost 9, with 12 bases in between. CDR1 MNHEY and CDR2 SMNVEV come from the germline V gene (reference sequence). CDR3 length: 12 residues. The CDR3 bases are TGTGCCAGCATGTCGCTAATGAAAAAACTGTTTTTT. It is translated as CASMSLMKKLFF.